This TCR beta chain was sequenced in a study of T cells in Graves' hyperthyroidism and ophthalmopathy. CDR3 length equals 14 residues. Germline loops: CDR1 LGHDT, CDR2 YNNKEL (reference sequence). V shed 4 bases, J shed 4 bases, and the junction held 5 bases outside the gene matches. The table lists this clonotype with many counts. RNA transcripts were the template for amplifying TCR beta CDR3 regions. In the first-round RT-PCR of the TCR CDR3, the HTBI primer set was used. MiXCR was run by TCRdb on the multiplex PCR reads, yielding one entry per CDR3 protein. In the table there are around 180,000 distinct CDR3 sequences, about 15% of which are singletons.

The material sequenced was blood. The V gene is TRBV3-1, the J gene TRBJ2-3; TRBD2 aligns across 7 bases. The receptor comes from a woman aged 45-59 years with Graves' hyperthyroidism. The chain's CDR3 is CASSRGGGADTQYF. DNA for the CDR3: TGTGCCAGCAGCCGTGGGGGGGGGGCAGATACGCAGTATTTT.